The present T cell receptor beta chain was sequenced within a study of T-cell memory formation after mild COVID-19. The TCR alpha and TCR beta cDNA libraries, bearing sample barcodes and UMIs, were generated by 5'RACE using constant-segment primers. MiXCR, applied by TCRdb to the 5' RACE reads, yields one record per CDR3 protein. The data contain around 340,000 distinct CDR3 sequences, approximately 14% of them singletons. This clonotype was detected a few times. CDR3 length: 15 residues. V lost 2 bases to trimming and J lost 5 bases, with 13 bases between them. The germline gives CDR1 SGHDT, CDR2 YYEEEE.

This clonotype was obtained from a man in his late teens or twenties who had mild COVID-19 (a few samples of this study predate the infection). Cell type and time point are not known. Material for sequencing was PBMCs or a T cell subset sorted from them (not recorded which). V and J are TRBV5-6 and TRBJ2-2; no clear D. The CDR3 DNA sequence: TGTGCCAGCAGCTTAAATTTCTACCCGACCGGGGAGCTGTTTTTT. Translating gives CASSLNFYPTGELFF.